The present T cell receptor beta chain was sequenced within a study of T cells in localized non-small cell lung cancer. The study's findings and limits: Appearances in adjacent lung were noted for a median approximately 61 of the top 100 tumor clones. The greatest T cell clonality was found in uninvolved adjacent lung (higher than in tumor).

In its sample, this clone is medium-sized. The antigen remains unidentified. Repertoires were generated with immunoSEQ multiplex PCR, while TCRdb's copy carries only in-frame clones and drops some. The sample records thousands of clones, 30% to 40% being singletons. The V gene's germline CDR1 is ENHRY and CDR2 SYGVKD. Trimming left V 0 bases short and J 6 bases short, with 9 bases between. This CDR3 region has 14 residues. The V and J genes are TRBV10-3 and TRBJ1-5; D is possibly TRBD1 (5 bases). The TCR was taken from a female donor older than 55 with stage II lung adenocarcinoma. Sequenced material: lung tumor tissue, taken before any cancer treatment. The CDR3 DNA follows: TGTGCCATCAGTGAGTCCGTGGGGGTTCAGCCCCAGCATTTT. This translates into CAISESVGVQPQHF.